One sample yielded the 29 T cell receptor beta chains listed below, sequenced in a study of cytomegalovirus exposure and HLA in healthy donors. The PCR was carried out with 60 Vbeta primers and 13 Jbeta primers. Measured with immunoSEQ multiplex PCR; TCRdb has only the in-frame clones, and not every one. Among under 150,000 clones, approximately 77% were seen once, and the ten largest hold about 1.8%. Sequenced input: PBMCs. These receptors were collected from a man between 18 and 29 years old in good health and CMV-seronegative.

The CDR3 bases are TGTGCCAGTAGTATAGAGAACGGTCAGCCCCAGCATTTT. This codes for CASSIENGQPQHF. The chain is built from TRBV19 and TRBJ1-5; D gene ambiguous. The CDR3 spans 13 residues. V was trimmed by 0 bases and J by 6 bases, leaving 6 bases between them. Germline CDR1 is LNHDA and CDR2 is SQIVND (reference sequence).

This clone was counted only a few times. The chain is built from TRBV18 and TRBJ2-7; the match to TRBD1 covers 8 bases. Germline CDR1 KGHSH, CDR2 LQKENI. Trimming at V came to 1 base and at J to 3 bases, leaving 11 bases not matched to a gene. This CDR3 contains 17 residues. The CDR3, as DNA: TGTGCCAGCTCACCACGGACTAAGGACAGGGTCGACTACGAGCAGTACTTC. Translated, it gives CASSPRTKDRVDYEQYF. The full variable domain, rest sourced from reference TRBV18 and TRBJ2-7, is NAGVMQNPRHLVRRRGQEARLRCSPMKGHSHVYWYRQLPEEGLKFMVYLQKENIIDESGMPKERFSAEFPKEGPSILRIQQVVRGDSAAYFCASSPRTKDRVDYEQYFGPGTRLTVT.

This clone appeared a few times. The V call is TRBV19, the J call TRBJ2-7; 7 bases match TRBD1. The V and J ends lost 6 bases and 2 bases, in that order; junction bases with no gene match: 7. The CDR3 runs 14 residues. CDR1 LNHDA and CDR2 SQIVND come from the germline V gene (reference sequence). The CDR3 spells CASSGTVWTYEQYF. CDR3 coding DNA: TGTGCCAGTAGCGGGACAGTGTGGACCTACGAGCAGTACTTC.

A word on this clone: A read error may account for a junction end that differs from germline. The CDR3 loop is CASSAGQGAISLHF. CDR3 sequence (DNA): TGTGCCAGCAGTGCGGGACAGGGGGCCATTTCTTTGCACTTC. The chain is built from TRBV25-1 and TRBJ2-5, with 12 nucleotides matching TRBD1. The CDR3 runs to 14 residues. The germline CDR1 and CDR2 sequences are MGHDK and SYGVNS.

The chain uses TRBV19 and TRBJ2-7, with 12 bases that match TRBD1. V was clipped by 4 bases and J by 5 bases; unmatched bases: 6. This CDR3 spans 15 amino acids. Germline V CDR1 and CDR2: LNHDA, SQIVND (reference sequence). The CDR3 DNA follows: TGTGCCAGTAGTACACCGGGACAGGGGGCCCACGAGCAGTACTTC. Translating it yields CASSTPGQGAHEQYF.

The chain recombines TRBV4-2 with TRBJ1-2; D is undetermined. Germline V gene lookup returns CDR1 LGHNA and CDR2 YNFKEQ. Trimming pared 0 bases from V and 0 bases from J, leaving 8 bases between. CDR3 length equals 15 residues. The CDR3 protein is CASSQEPIANYGYTF. The CDR3 DNA reads TGTGCCAGCAGCCAAGAGCCCATAGCTAACTATGGCTACACCTTC.

The chain carries TRBV7-8 and TRBJ1-6; possibly TRBD1 for D (5 bases). Germline CDR1 reads SGHVS; CDR2 reads FQNEAQ. Between the trimmed V and J ends, which lost 6 bases and 9 bases, there was a span of 12 bases. The CDR3 is 13 residues long. The CDR3 protein is CASRGHSSSPLHF. DNA for the CDR3: TGTGCCAGCAGAGGACATTCCAGTTCACCCCTCCACTTT.

The chain joins TRBV13 to TRBJ2-2; TRBD2 might be the D (5 bases). This CDR3 region has 15 residues. CDR1 is PRHDT and CDR2 is FYEKMQ in the germline V gene (reference sequence). V lost 4 bases to trimming and J lost 2 bases, with 11 bases between them. In DNA, the CDR3 is TGTGCCAGCAGCTCGCGGACTGTAAACACCGGGGAGCTGTTTTTT. Translated: CASSSRTVNTGELFF.

The V call is TRBV5-1, the J call TRBJ2-3; no firm D call. Trimming shortened V by 4 bases and J by 5 bases, and 8 bases separated the two germline ends. Germline V gene data show CDR1 as SGHRS and CDR2 as YFSETQ. This CDR3 spans 12 amino acids. The CDR3 nucleotides read TGCGCCAGCAGCAGTCCAGGAGATACGCAGTATTTT. This gives the protein CASSSPGDTQYF.

The V and J genes are TRBV4-2 and TRBJ1-1, with D maybe TRBD1 (5 bases). This CDR3 spans 14 amino acids. CDR1 is LGHNA and CDR2 is YNFKEQ in the germline V gene. V shed 5 bases and J shed 0 bases, with 10 bases lying between them. CDR3 sequence: CASSTGEMNTEAFF. CDR3 coding DNA: TGTGCCAGCAGCACGGGGGAGATGAACACTGAAGCTTTCTTT.

The V call is TRBV27, the J call TRBJ1-2; tentative D call: TRBD1 (5 bases). Germline CDR1 MNHEY, CDR2 SMNVEV (reference sequence). Trimming stripped 4 bases from V and 6 bases from J, with 15 bases between. The CDR3 is made up of 14 amino acids. CDR3 amino acids: CASSSQGKGDGYTF. CDR3 in DNA: TGTGCCAGCAGTTCTCAGGGAAAAGGGGATGGCTACACCTTC.

V and J are TRBV19 and TRBJ1-1; no firm D call. Trimming pared 4 bases from V and 4 bases from J, leaving 7 bases between. CDR3 length: 12 amino acids. CDR1 LNHDA and CDR2 SQIVND come from the germline V gene (reference sequence). The chain's CDR3 is CASSTSSTEAFF. The CDR3 DNA reads as TGTGCCAGTAGTACATCATCCACTGAAGCTTTCTTT. The variable domain in full, with the rest retrieved from reference TRBV19 and TRBJ1-1, is DGGITQSPKYLFRKEGQNVTLSCEQNLNHDAMYWYRQDPGQGLRLIYYSQIVNDFQKGDIAEGYSVSREKKESFPLTVTSAQKNPTAFYLCASSTSSTEAFFGQGTRLTVV.

The rearrangement uses TRBV19 and TRBJ1-2; TRBD1 might be the D (5 bases). The CDR3 has 13 amino acids. Germline V CDR1 and CDR2: LNHDA, SQIVND (reference sequence). The V end lost 6 bases, the J end lost 4 bases, and 12 bases lay between the germline ends. The CDR3 DNA reads as TGTGCCAGTAGAGGGCAGGGAGGCTATGGCTACACCTTC. Its translation: CASRGQGGYGYTF.

The chain uses TRBV5-6 and TRBJ2-5; TRBD2 matches at 13 bases. V shed 2 bases and J 3 bases; nucleotides not matched to a gene: 4. Germline loops: CDR1 SGHDT, CDR2 YYEEEE. The CDR3 covers 16 residues. The CDR3 sequence is CASSLRTSGGKETQYF. In nucleotides, the CDR3 is TGTGCCAGCAGCTTACGGACTAGCGGGGGAAAAGAGACCCAGTACTTC.

V is TRBV15 and J is TRBJ2-5; 9 positions agree with TRBD2. CDR3 size: 15 residues. Losses at the gene ends were 4 bases for V and 4 bases for J; bases not matched to a gene: 7. Germline lookup yields CDR1 LNHNV and CDR2 YYDKDF (reference sequence). The CDR3 protein is CATSMRGGFGETQYF. CDR3 in DNA: TGTGCCACCAGCATGCGGGGGGGCTTCGGAGAGACCCAGTACTTC.

The J gene is TRBJ2-3, the V gene TRBV7-2; 8 bases match TRBD1. Germline trimming cut 4 bases from V and 0 bases from J; bases unmatched to any gene: 6. Germline-derived CDR1 and CDR2 are SGHTA and FQGNSA. The CDR3 is 16 residues long. CDR3: CASSSGGRTSTDTQYF. The CDR3 region has the DNA TGTGCCAGCAGCTCAGGGGGCAGGACTAGCACAGATACGCAGTATTTT.

The chain couples TRBV27 to TRBJ1-3, with D possibly TRBD1 on 5 matching bases. This CDR3 spans 15 amino acids. The germline CDR1 and CDR2 sequences are MNHEY and SMNVEV (reference sequence). Trimming pared 5 bases from V and 0 bases from J, leaving 11 bases between. The CDR3 is CASSITGYSGNTIYF. The CDR3, as DNA: TGTGCCAGCAGTATTACAGGATACTCTGGAAACACCATATATTTT.

This clone has just a few counts. DNA for the CDR3: TGCGCCAGCAGCTTGGACAGTAATGAAAAACTGTTTTTT. It codes for CASSLDSNEKLFF. This chain connects TRBV5-1 to TRBJ1-4; D is undetermined. The CDR3 runs 13 residues. The germline V gene has CDR1 SGHRS and CDR2 YFSETQ. Trimming took 0 bases from V and 4 from J, leaving 4 bases between them.

The V call is TRBV1, the J call TRBJ2-3; the D call in the table, TRBD2, was not verified against the DNA. TRBV1 is shown as a pseudogene. The CDR3 consists of 16 residues. In DNA form, the CDR3 reads TGCACCAGCAGCCACCCTAGCGGGCTAAACACAGATACGCAGTATTTT. Its protein product is CTSSHPSGLNTDTQYF.

The rearrangement links TRBV6-1 to TRBJ2-3; D uncertain. The germline V gene has CDR1 MNHNS and CDR2 SASEGT. V was shortened by 1 base and J by 2 bases, with 7 bases between the two germline ends. The CDR3 is made up of 14 amino acids. CDR3 nucleotides: TGTGCCAGCAGTGAAGGCAGGTTCACAGATACGCAGTATTTT. It codes for CASSEGRFTDTQYF.

CDR3 sequence (DNA): TGTGCCAGCAGCTTCGGACTAGCGGGTTCTTACACCGGGGAGCTGTTTTTT. Amino acid sequence: CASSFGLAGSYTGELFF. V gene TRBV11-3 combines with J gene TRBJ2-2; 11 bases agree with TRBD2. This CDR3 contains 17 residues. The V gene end was trimmed by 3 bases and the J gene end by 3 bases; junction bases not matched to a gene: 6. Per the germline V gene, CDR1 is SGHNT and CDR2 is YENEEA. Supplemented by reference TRBV11-3 and TRBJ2-2, the full variable domain reads EAGVVQSPRYKIIEKKQPVAFWCNPISGHNTLYWYLQNLGQGPELLIRYENEEAVDDSQLPKDRFSAERLKGVDSTLKIQPAELGDSAVYLCASSFGLAGSYTGELFFGEGSRLTVL.

The chain recombines TRBV5-1 with TRBJ1-1; 7 bases are a match to TRBD1. Germline CDR1 reads SGHRS; CDR2 reads YFSETQ. Trimming took 2 bases from V and 0 from J; bases not matched to a gene: 4. The CDR3 spans 15 residues. CDR3 nucleotide sequence: TGCGCCAGCAGCTTAGGGGGCCTAATGAACACTGAAGCTTTCTTT. This codes for CASSLGGLMNTEAFF.

This clone came up a few times. The chain links TRBV29-1 to TRBJ1-1; TRBD1 is a possible D gene (5 bases). Germline-derived CDR1 and CDR2 are SQVTM and ANQGSEA. This CDR3 comprises 12 residues. The CDR3 DNA reads as TGCACCTTCGATGACAGCTACACTGAAGCTTTCTTT. Translated, it gives CTFDDSYTEAFF.

This chain joins TRBV18 and TRBJ2-7, with 10 bases matching TRBD1. This CDR3 spans 15 amino acids. With 2 bases clipped from V and 9 bases from J, the junction kept 10 bases outside the gene matches. Germline loops: CDR1 KGHSH, CDR2 LQKENI. CDR3 DNA sequence: TGTGCCAGCTCACCAACAGGACAGGGGGGTTACCGGCAGTACTTC. Protein sequence: CASSPTGQGGYRQYF.

This clone was recorded a few times. The chain recombines TRBV5-1 with TRBJ2-5; D unclear. V lost 3 bases, J lost 2 bases, and 2 bases lay in between. This CDR3 comprises 11 residues. Germline assignment: CDR1 SGHRS and CDR2 YFSETQ. CDR3 nucleotide sequence: TGCGCCAGCAGCTCGCAAGAGACCCAGTACTTC. Amino acid sequence: CASSSQETQYF.

This chain links TRBV15 with TRBJ2-1; 8 bases fit TRBD1. CDR1 is LNHNV, CDR2 YYDKDF, per germline (reference sequence). CDR3 length equals 15 residues. The trim removed 5 bases at V and 10 bases at J, leaving 13 bases unmatched. The CDR3 loop is CATSGPDRVSGEQFF. The CDR3 coding sequence is TGTGCCACCAGCGGACCGGACAGGGTATCGGGGGAGCAGTTCTTC.

This chain links TRBV5-5 with TRBJ1-4; D not certain. V lost 7 bases to trimming and J lost 8 bases, with 24 bases between them. There are 16 residues in the CDR3. Germline CDR1 and CDR2: SGHKS and YYEKEE (reference sequence). DNA of the CDR3: TGTGCCAGCCCTCGGGGTCTCGGTTATGAATGCGAAAAACTGTTTTTT. Translation gives CASPRGLGYECEKLFF.

The chain has TRBV2 and TRBJ2-7, with 7 bases matching TRBD1. CDR1 and CDR2 from the germline V gene are SNHLY and FYNNEI. J lost 5 bases, V lost 10 bases, and 14 bases had no gene match. The CDR3 covers 14 residues. The CDR3 sequence: CATRLRGQGDEQYF. DNA of the CDR3: TGTGCCACCCGACTGAGGGGGCAGGGGGACGAGCAGTACTTC.

The CDR3 bases are TGTGCCAGCAGTTACGCGGGTGGTGGAACTAATGAAAAACTGTTTTTT. Translating it yields CASSYAGGGTNEKLFF. The chain joins TRBV6-6 to TRBJ1-4; D is undetermined. This CDR3 has 16 residues. Trimming pared 2 bases from V and 1 base from J, leaving 11 bases between. In germline, CDR1 is MNHNY, CDR2 SVGAGI (reference sequence).